The rows below give T cell receptor beta chains drawn from one sample of a study of T cell responses to AZD1222 COVID-19 vaccine. Assay used: immunoSEQ multiplex PCR; TCRdb lists only in-frame clones, some missing. Of around 150,000 clones listed, about nine tenths are singletons. Source: peripheral blood, taken 28 days after the second AZD1222 dose. The source of these receptors is an adult who received the AZD1222 COVID-19 vaccine. Each CDR3 is given with its conserved first and last residue. The D gene is left open where the match is weak. The listing skips clone size in some rows; elsewhere it reads once, few, many or a size class.

V gene	D gene	clone size	J gene	CDR3 protein	CDR3 DNA
TRBV5-1	TRBD2	-	TRBJ2-5	CASSYSLAEQETQYF	TGCGCCAGCAGCTACTCACTAGCGGAACAAGAGACCCAGTACTTC
TRBV15	-	-	TRBJ2-3	CATSRDREDTQYF	TGTGCCACCAGCAGAGATAGGGAAGATACGCAGTATTTT
TRBV9	TRBD2	once	TRBJ2-1	CASSARLAVYNEQFF	TGTGCCAGCAGCGCCAGGCTAGCGGTCTACAATGAGCAGTTCTTC
TRBV7-9	-	-	TRBJ2-7	CASSSESGSIYEQYF	TGTGCCAGCAGCTCCGAGTCAGGCTCAATCTACGAGCAGTACTTC
TRBV5-5	-	-	TRBJ1-2	CASSPTGEPNYGYTF	TGTGCCAGCAGCCCGACCGGGGAACCTAACTATGGCTACACCTTC
TRBV9	-	-	TRBJ1-2	CASSATSAGPANYGYTF	TGTGCCAGCAGCGCAACGTCGGCGGGACCAGCTAACTATGGCTACACCTTC
TRBV6-5	-	-	TRBJ1-6	CASSYGSDSPLHF	TGTGCCAGCAGCTACGGGTCCGATTCACCCCTCCACTTT
TRBV19	-	-	TRBJ2-7	CATRAGSKYEQYF	TGTGCCACCAGAGCAGGGAGTAAGTACGAGCAGTACTTC
TRBV27	-	-	TRBJ1-1	CASSLQGLNTEAFF	TGTGCCAGCAGTTTACAGGGACTGAACACTGAAGCTTTCTTT
TRBV15	-	-	TRBJ1-1	CATSREGEWTEAFF	TGTGCCACCAGCAGAGAAGGGGAGTGGACTGAAGCTTTCTTT
TRBV6-5	-	-	TRBJ2-1	CASSQETTHYNEQFF	TGTGCCAGCAGTCAGGAGACTACCCACTACAATGAGCAGTTCTTC
TRBV14	TRBD2	-	TRBJ2-3	CASSRVHLAGVSDTQYF	TGTGCCAGCAGCCGCGTACACCTCGCGGGAGTGTCAGATACGCAGTATTTT
TRBV25-1	-	-	TRBJ1-5	CASSNTGNQPQHF	TGTGCCAGCAGTAACACAGGGAACCAGCCCCAGCATTTT
TRBV6-5	-	-	TRBJ2-7	CASIPPSSYEQYF	TGTGCCAGCATCCCCCCCAGCTCCTACGAGCAGTACTTC
TRBV6-6	TRBD1	-	TRBJ1-1	CASSLQGANTEAFF	TGTGCCAGCAGTTTACAGGGGGCGAACACTGAAGCTTTCTTT
TRBV23-1	TRBD1	-	TRBJ2-2	CASRDRGPPDTGELFF	TGCGCCAGCAGGGACAGGGGGCCCCCGGACACCGGGGAGCTGTTTTTT
TRBV7-6	-	-	TRBJ1-1	CASSLTAGDRLTEAFF	TGTGCCAGCAGCTTAACCGCCGGGGACCGGCTCACTGAAGCTTTCTTT
TRBV18	TRBD2	-	TRBJ2-1	CASSSRLAGAPNEQFF	TGTGCCAGCTCATCGCGACTAGCGGGAGCGCCGAATGAGCAGTTCTTC
TRBV28	TRBD1	-	TRBJ1-5	CASSSTGTGLYQPQHF	TGTGCCAGCAGTTCCACCGGGACAGGGCTTTATCAGCCCCAGCATTTT
TRBV19	TRBD1	-	TRBJ1-2	CARNSYGTGEDGYTF	TGTGCCAGGAACTCCTACGGGACAGGGGAGGATGGCTACACCTTC
TRBV21-1	-	-	TRBJ1-5	CASSKAGGGNQPQHF	TGTGCCAGCAGCAAAGCTGGAGGGGGCAATCAGCCCCAGCATTTT
TRBV27	-	-	TRBJ2-5	CASSLLGQAETQYF	TGTGCCAGCAGTCTCTTAGGGCAGGCGGAGACCCAGTACTTC
TRBV10-3	TRBD2	-	TRBJ2-3	CAIRQLAGSTDTQYF	TGTGCCATCAGACAACTAGCGGGAAGCACAGATACGCAGTATTTT
TRBV30	-	-	TRBJ2-5	CAWTPEGLGEETQYF	TGTGCCTGGACCCCGGAGGGCCTTGGCGAGGAGACCCAGTACTTC
TRBV18	TRBD2	-	TRBJ2-5	CASSSPTGRSRIKETQYF	TGTGCCAGCTCATCCCCAACCGGGAGGTCTCGAATCAAAGAGACCCAGTACTTC
TRBV27	-	-	TRBJ2-7	CASGRSLVEQYF	TGTGCCAGCGGCCGTTCCCTGGTCGAGCAGTACTTC
TRBV5-4	-	-	TRBJ1-1	CASSGRGGQELNTEAFF	TGTGCCAGCAGCGGGAGGGGGGGGCAGGAACTGAACACTGAAGCTTTCTTT
TRBV19	-	-	TRBJ2-1	CASSGFDSYNEQFF	TGTGCCAGTAGTGGCTTTGACTCCTACAATGAGCAGTTCTTC
TRBV3-1/TRBV3-2	-	-	TRBJ1-1	CASSQAGAQNTEAFF	TGTGCCAGCAGCCAGGCGGGGGCGCAGAACACTGAAGCTTTCTTT
TRBV4-1	-	-	TRBJ1-2	CASSQVPGQSYYGYTF	TGCGCCAGCAGCCAAGTTCCCGGACAGAGCTACTATGGCTACACCTTC
TRBV18	TRBD2	-	TRBJ2-2	CASSPLAGGLGELFF	TGTGCCAGCTCACCCTTAGCGGGAGGGCTCGGGGAGCTGTTTTTT
TRBV27	-	-	TRBJ2-2	CASKGGSNTGELFF	TGTGCCAGCAAGGGCGGATCGAACACCGGGGAGCTGTTTTTT
TRBV19	-	-	TRBJ1-1	CASSISFFGEAFF	TGTGCCAGTAGTATTAGCTTCTTCGGGGAAGCTTTCTTT
TRBV15	-	-	TRBJ2-3	CATSRDGPADTQYF	TGTGCCACCAGCAGAGATGGGCCCGCAGATACGCAGTATTTT
TRBV5-6	-	-	TRBJ2-5	CASSFSSDQETQYF	TGTGCCAGCAGCTTTAGTAGCGACCAAGAGACCCAGTACTTC
TRBV6-5	-	once	TRBJ1-1	CASRSSGSVTEAFF	TGTGCCAGCAGAAGTTCAGGGAGTGTCACTGAAGCTTTCTTT
TRBV5-1	TRBD1	-	TRBJ2-7	CASSPVPGQDTYEQYF	TGCGCCAGCAGCCCCGTCCCGGGACAGGACACCTACGAGCAGTACTTC
TRBV6-1	-	-	TRBJ2-1	CASSEGGTYNEQFF	TGTGCCAGCAGTGAGGGGGGTACCTACAATGAGCAGTTCTTC
TRBV5-1	TRBD1	-	TRBJ1-6	CASSLGGLDRGNSPLHF	TGCGCCAGCAGCTTGGGTGGCCTGGACAGGGGGAATTCACCCCTCCACTTT
TRBV3-1/TRBV3-2	TRBD1	-	TRBJ1-1	CASSVGQGRTEAFF	TGTGCCAGCAGCGTCGGACAGGGGAGGACTGAAGCTTTCTTT
TRBV5-4	TRBD1	-	TRBJ2-1	CASSLTGGRAGWSRVF	TGTGCCAGCAGCTTAACAGGGGGCCGAGCGGGGTGGAGTCGGGTCTTC
TRBV2	TRBD1	-	TRBJ1-1	CASGGQGDTEAFF	TGTGCCAGCGGGGGACAGGGTGACACTGAAGCTTTCTTT